These T cell receptor beta chains were read from a single sample in a study of cytotoxic CD8 clonotypes in ibrutinib-treated CLL. This table comes from immunoSEQ multiplex PCR, and its TCRdb copy is limited to in-frame clones, with some not included. The profile covers about 200,000 clones, with about four fifths appearing a single time and roughly an eighth taken by the ten largest. The material sequenced was PBMCs, taken after 12 months of ibrutinib treatment. The receptors stem from a human donor with chronic lymphocytic leukemia. CDR3s include the opening cysteine and the closing phenylalanine or tryptophan. Fields, in order: J gene, V gene, clone size, CDR3 protein. Clone size is not always given. Where it is, it says once, few, many or a class for expanded clones.

j_gene: TRBJ1-5
v_gene: TRBV30
abundance: few
CDR3aa: CAWSTSYRGGQPQHF

j_gene: TRBJ1-2
v_gene: TRBV11-2
abundance: -
CDR3aa: CASSPGIYGYTF

j_gene: TRBJ2-7
v_gene: TRBV4-1
abundance: -
CDR3aa: CASSQVQESYEQYF

j_gene: TRBJ2-2
v_gene: TRBV9
abundance: -
CDR3aa: CASSVERTAITGELFF

j_gene: TRBJ1-3
v_gene: TRBV28
abundance: once
CDR3aa: CAIGQVNSGNTIYF

j_gene: TRBJ2-7
v_gene: TRBV5-6
abundance: -
CDR3aa: CASSPGDSLLFSYEQYF

j_gene: TRBJ2-1
v_gene: TRBV19
abundance: -
CDR3aa: CASLYGSANNEQFF

j_gene: TRBJ2-1
v_gene: TRBV6-1
abundance: -
CDR3aa: CASSALLAGGRNEQFF

j_gene: TRBJ2-5
v_gene: TRBV18
abundance: -
CDR3aa: CASSPQSQETQYF

j_gene: TRBJ2-7
v_gene: TRBV7-8
abundance: -
CDR3aa: CASSLVATYEQYF

j_gene: TRBJ1-2
v_gene: TRBV21-1
abundance: -
CDR3aa: CASSKGTLTSGYTF

j_gene: TRBJ1-5
v_gene: TRBV7-2
abundance: -
CDR3aa: CASSSYRNQPQHF

j_gene: TRBJ2-1
v_gene: TRBV2
abundance: -
CDR3aa: CASNKDRRSDEQFF

j_gene: TRBJ2-7
v_gene: TRBV5-1
abundance: few
CDR3aa: CASSLGGGKEEQYF

j_gene: TRBJ2-7
v_gene: TRBV12-2
abundance: -
CDR3aa: CASRSLLGLGSYEQYF

j_gene: TRBJ2-3
v_gene: TRBV27
abundance: -
CDR3aa: CASSRLAGSTDTQYF

j_gene: TRBJ2-5
v_gene: TRBV5-1
abundance: -
CDR3aa: CASSWTSGGVQETQYF

j_gene: TRBJ2-2
v_gene: TRBV6-1
abundance: -
CDR3aa: CASSEGTANTGELFF

j_gene: TRBJ1-2
v_gene: TRBV29-1
abundance: few
CDR3aa: CSASTVYGYTF

j_gene: TRBJ2-5
v_gene: TRBV2
abundance: -
CDR3aa: CASSEYGAETQYF

j_gene: TRBJ1-5
v_gene: TRBV5-1
abundance: -
CDR3aa: CASSAGTDNQPQHF

j_gene: TRBJ2-3
v_gene: TRBV19
abundance: once
CDR3aa: CASSISDTQYF

j_gene: TRBJ1-5
v_gene: TRBV18
abundance: -
CDR3aa: CASSPLRDSNQPQHF

j_gene: TRBJ1-1
v_gene: TRBV2
abundance: -
CDR3aa: CASSNNRANTEAFF

j_gene: TRBJ1-1
v_gene: TRBV2
abundance: -
CDR3aa: CASSEAGRVANTEAFF

j_gene: TRBJ1-2
v_gene: TRBV27
abundance: few
CDR3aa: CASSLLEGRGYTF

j_gene: TRBJ2-5
v_gene: TRBV18
abundance: once
CDR3aa: CASSTRLAGGETQYF

j_gene: TRBJ2-1
v_gene: TRBV7-9
abundance: -
CDR3aa: CASSLDNYNEQFF

j_gene: TRBJ2-3
v_gene: TRBV6-5
abundance: -
CDR3aa: CASSRLIAEIDTQYF

j_gene: TRBJ1-6
v_gene: TRBV30
abundance: -
CDR3aa: CAGRQSSSYNSPLHF

j_gene: TRBJ2-1
v_gene: TRBV7-8
abundance: -
CDR3aa: CASSFIAASYNEQFF

j_gene: TRBJ2-7
v_gene: TRBV10-3
abundance: -
CDR3aa: CAISVLTSGGTYEQYF